One sample yielded the 10 T cell receptor beta chains listed below, sequenced in a study of T and B cells in COVID-19 patients (dated by TCRdb to 2019 to 2021). Genomic DNA extracted from blood was used in amounts of roughly 240-500 ng for amplification of TRB repertoires. TCRdb names Illumina MiSeq as the instrument used. TRB rearrangements were amplified by multiplex PCR with BIOMED2 TRB-A/B primer pools. TCRdb's own reprocessing of the public reads used fastp at Q25 and MiXCR and kept productive beta chains. Records with the same CDR3 protein are collapsed into one entry carrying the most frequent genes and DNA. This sample is represented by roughly 5,200 distinct CDR3 sequences; about 25% of them were singletons. Approximately 5.4% of the sample lies in the top ten. Sequenced: blood. These receptors originate from a human donor with active COVID-19.

Points on this clonotype: This may be a read error: a much more frequent sequence differs by one nucleotide. J is TRBJ2-5 and V is TRBV6-5; D is unresolved. The CDR3 consists of 15 residues. Trimming stripped 4 bases from V and 5 bases from J, with 17 bases between. The germline V gene has CDR1 MNHEY and CDR2 SVGAGI. DNA of the CDR3: TGTGCCAGCAGTTCCCCGGTCGGTCCGTCGGAGACCCAGTACTTC. Residues: CASSSPVGPSETQYF.

This clonotype has a handful of counts. The V and J genes are TRBV27 and TRBJ1-2; D gene ambiguous. Trimming removed 3 bases from V and 6 bases from J, with 17 bases in between. Germline CDR1 reads MNHEY; CDR2 reads SMNVEV (reference sequence). This CDR3 contains 15 residues. CDR3 protein: CASSFNSGPSNGYTF. Written as DNA, the CDR3 is TGTGCCAGCAGTTTTAATTCCGGGCCCTCTAATGGCTACACCTTC.

There are a few counts of this clonotype. CDR3 region: CASSTQQGRRTEAFF. CDR3 DNA: TGTGCCAGTAGTACTCAACAGGGAAGGAGGACTGAAGCTTTCTTT. The chain is built from TRBV19 and TRBJ1-1, with a weak D call TRBD1 (6 bases). Germline V gives CDR1 LNHDA, CDR2 SQIVND (reference sequence). CDR3 length: 15 residues. Deletions cut 4 bases from V and 5 bases from J, with 17 bases between.

By proportion, this clonotype is medium-sized. This rearrangement joins TRBV18 to TRBJ2-7; D possibly corresponds to TRBD2 (5 bases). CDR1 is KGHSH, CDR2 LQKENI, per germline. With 0 bases removed from V and 6 bases from J, the gap between germline ends came to 9 bases. The CDR3 contains 13 residues. The CDR3 nucleotides are TGTGCCAGCTCACCACCCGTGCGGGCCGAGCAGTACTTC. It codes for CASSPPVRAEQYF.

This clonotype is classed as medium-sized. V gene TRBV12-3 or TRBV12-4 combines with J gene TRBJ2-7, with TRBD2 matching 10 bases. J gave up 1 base and V 4 bases, and 7 bases lay outside the gene matches. The CDR3 covers 16 residues. This CDR3 reads CASSSGLAAISYEQYF. As DNA, the CDR3 is TGTGCCAGCAGTTCCGGACTAGCGGCCATTTCCTACGAGCAGTACTTC.

The V gene is TRBV10-3, the J gene TRBJ1-4; 8 bases are shared with TRBD1. CDR3 size: 18 residues. Germline CDR1 and CDR2: ENHRY and SYGVKD. V gave up 5 bases and J gave up 14 bases; unmatched junction bases: 25. CDR3 residues: CAISNPEGVDRVRGTLFF. The CDR3 coding sequence is TGTGCCATCAGTAACCCCGAAGGGGTGGACAGGGTCCGAGGGACGCTGTTTTTT.

Details on this clonotype: At one end the junction does not follow the germline gene, possibly because of a read error. This sequence joins TRBV5-6 and TRBJ2-2, with D possibly TRBD1 on 7 matching bases. Germline values: CDR1 SGHDT, CDR2 YYEEEE. The CDR3 consists of 13 residues. The chain's CDR3 is CASEEGAGGELFF. CDR3 nucleotide sequence: TGCGCCAGCGAGGAGGGGGCTGGCGGGGAGCTGTTTTTT.

About this clonotype itself: A much larger clone differs by one base, so this may be a read error. The genes are TRBV18 and TRBJ2-7, with unresolved D. Germline values: CDR1 KGHSH, CDR2 LQKENI. CDR3 length: 11 amino acids. The CDR3 protein is CASSPGFEHYF. Written as DNA, the CDR3 is TGTGCCAGCTCACCCGGCTTCGAGCATTACTTC.

By frequency in the sample, this clonotype is medium-sized. The chain is built from TRBV5-4 and TRBJ2-7, with D unclear. Trimming left V 0 bases short and J 2 bases short, with 6 bases between. Germline values: CDR1 SGHNT, CDR2 YYREEE (reference sequence). This CDR3 spans 13 amino acids. The CDR3: CASSLGRTYEQYF. As DNA, the CDR3 is TGTGCCAGCAGCTTGGGACGGACCTACGAGCAGTACTTC.

In its sample, this clonotype was seen a few times. V is TRBV6-1 and J is TRBJ2-1; D not resolved. Between the trimmed V and J ends, which lost 6 bases and 0 bases, there was a span of 15 bases. This CDR3 spans 16 amino acids. Germline values: CDR1 MNHNS, CDR2 SASEGT. The CDR3 reads CASRLLSLSSYNEQFF. The CDR3 DNA is TGTGCCAGCAGACTCTTAAGTTTAAGCTCCTACAATGAGCAGTTCTTC.